Listed below are T cell receptor beta chains from one sample, sequenced in a study of Ad26.COV2.S vaccination and SARS-CoV-2 variants. Libraries were prepared by immunoSEQ multiplex PCR; TCRdb keeps only in-frame clonotypes and omits some of them. Found here are approximately 480,000 clones, 87% of them singletons; the top ten hold roughly 13%. This specimen consisted of peripheral blood, obtained in a trial of Ad26.COV2.S vaccine versus placebo. Receptor source: a person aged 18-60 years who received the Ad26.COV2.S COVID-19 vaccine or a placebo. The CDR3 runs from the conserved cysteine through the conserved F or W. The D gene is left open where the match is weak. Not all rows give a size; the values are once, few, many and, for expanded clones, a class.

D gene	V gene	clone size	J gene	CDR3 DNA	CDR3 protein
-	TRBV2	few	TRBJ2-2	TGTGCCAGCAGTACCGGGATTAACACCGGGGAGCTGTTTTTT	CASSTGINTGELFF
TRBD1	TRBV6-2/TRBV6-3	-	TRBJ1-5	TGTGCCAGCAGTTACCCGGGACAGGGACGTATCAATCAGCCCCAGCATTTT	CASSYPGQGRINQPQHF
-	TRBV5-1	-	TRBJ2-2	TGCGCCAGCAGCTTGTTCGGCACCGGGGAGCTGTTTTTT	CASSLFGTGELFF
-	TRBV19	-	TRBJ2-2	TGTGCCAGTAGTATAATTGGCAGTCGGACCGCCGGGGAGCTGTTTTTT	CASSIIGSRTAGELFF
-	TRBV7-9	once	TRBJ1-4	TGTGCCAGCAGCTTAAGGCAGGCTGAAAAACTGTTTTTT	CASSLRQAEKLFF
-	TRBV6-1	-	TRBJ1-5	TGTGCCAGCAGTGATTCCTTCGGAGGTGGACAGCCCCAGCATTTT	CASSDSFGGGQPQHF
TRBD1	TRBV29-1	once	TRBJ2-7	TGCAGCGTTGAAGGCGGGGACAGGGTCTACGAGCAGTACTTC	CSVEGGDRVYEQYF
-	TRBV4-2	-	TRBJ1-2	TGTGCCAGCAGCCAAGGACGCGGGGTCTATGGCTACACCTTC	CASSQGRGVYGYTF
-	TRBV5-4	-	TRBJ2-7	TGTGCCAGCAGCTCATCCTTAGCGACTCCCTACGAGCAGTACTTC	CASSSSLATPYEQYF
-	TRBV7-9	few	TRBJ2-2	TGTGCCAGCAGCTTATTACAGGGCTCCACCGGGGAGCTGTTTTTT	CASSLLQGSTGELFF
TRBD2	TRBV4-3	-	TRBJ2-7	TGCGCCAGCAGCCAAGACACTAGCGGGACCTTTTACGAGCAGTACTTC	CASSQDTSGTFYEQYF
TRBD1	TRBV28	-	TRBJ1-5	TGTGCCAGCAGTTTGACAGGGGCGGGACAGCCCCAGCATTTT	CASSLTGAGQPQHF
-	TRBV5-1	-	TRBJ1-3	TGCGCCAGCAGCTTGGCCCCGTGGGACACCATATATTTT	CASSLAPWDTIYF
-	TRBV23-1	-	TRBJ2-2	TGCGCCAGCAGTGGCCACCGTCTCGGGATGAACACCGGGGAGCTGTTTTTT	CASSGHRLGMNTGELFF
-	TRBV5-1	-	TRBJ2-1	TGCGCCAGCAGCTTCTGGACCTACAATGAGCAGTTCTTC	CASSFWTYNEQFF
-	TRBV10-3	-	TRBJ1-1	TGTGCCATCAGACAAAACACTGAAGCTTTCTTT	CAIRQNTEAFF
-	TRBV19	-	TRBJ2-5	TGTGCCAGTATGTCACAGGGGGGGGAGACCCAGTACTTC	CASMSQGGETQYF
TRBD1	TRBV5-1	-	TRBJ1-4	TGCGCCAGCAGCTCCATCACAGGGGGCGCTAATGAAAAACTGTTTTTT	CASSSITGGANEKLFF
TRBD2	TRBV30	-	TRBJ2-1	TGTGCCTGGTGGCGGACTAGCGGGAGTGCATCCTACAATGAGCAGTTCTTC	CAWWRTSGSASYNEQFF
-	TRBV5-3	-	TRBJ2-6	TGTGCCAGAAGCTTCGGCGGATCCTCTGGGGCCAACGTCCTGACTTTC	CARSFGGSSGANVLTF
TRBD1	TRBV11-2	-	TRBJ2-1	TGTGCCAGCAGCGACCGGGACAGGGGCGACAATGAGCAGTTCTTC	CASSDRDRGDNEQFF
-	TRBV27	-	TRBJ2-7	TGTGCCAGCAGTTTCAGCGGCCGCTACGAGCAGTACTTC	CASSFSGRYEQYF
-	TRBV10-2	-	TRBJ1-1	TGCGCCAGCAGTAACAGCGTAATGAACACTGAAGCTTTCTTT	CASSNSVMNTEAFF
TRBD1	TRBV7-8	-	TRBJ2-3	TGTGCCAGCAGGGACAGGGTCCTCGCGGGACTCAGTAAAGATACGCAGTATTTT	CASRDRVLAGLSKDTQYF
-	TRBV30	-	TRBJ1-1	TGTGCCTGGAGCCGTCTCACAGATCCCGAGGCTTTCTTT	CAWSRLTDPEAFF
-	TRBV5-1	-	TRBJ2-3	TGCGCCAGCAGCCCGGTTGGGCGGTCAGATACGCAGTATTTT	CASSPVGRSDTQYF
-	TRBV29-1	-	TRBJ1-5	TGCAGCGTTGGTGAGGGAGGTCAGCAGCCCCAGCATTTT	CSVGEGGQQPQHF
-	TRBV7-2	-	TRBJ1-1	TGTGCCAGCAGCTTAGTTGGGGGTAGAGCTGAAGCTTTCTTT	CASSLVGGRAEAFF
-	TRBV20-1	-	TRBJ1-3	TGCAGTGCTAGTCCCGTTCTTCCTGGAAACACCATATATTTT	CSASPVLPGNTIYF
TRBD2	TRBV7-3	-	TRBJ2-2	TGTGCCAGCAGACGGACTAGCGGGAACACCGGGGAGCTGTTTTTT	CASRRTSGNTGELFF
TRBD2	TRBV5-1	-	TRBJ2-5	TGCGCCAGCACCCTAACTAGCGGGAGTAGGGAGACCCAGTACTTC	CASTLTSGSRETQYF
TRBD1	TRBV19	-	TRBJ2-5	TGTGCCAGCGGACAGGGGGGGGAGACCCAGTACTTC	CASGQGGETQYF
TRBD1	TRBV7-6	-	TRBJ2-5	TGTGCCAGCAGCTTAGGTAGGGGGCGGCAAGAGACCCAGTACTTC	CASSLGRGRQETQYF
-	TRBV4-3	-	TRBJ2-2	TGCGCCAGCAGCCAACTCATAGCCGGGGAGCTGTTTTTT	CASSQLIAGELFF
TRBD1	TRBV2	few	TRBJ1-2	TGTGCCAGCAGAGATGACAGGGGGGGTAGCTACACCTTC	CASRDDRGGSYTF
TRBD2	TRBV24-1	once	TRBJ2-5	TGTGCCACCAGTGAGATAGCGGGAGGACAAGAGACCCAGTACTTC	CATSEIAGGQETQYF